This is a list of T cell receptor beta chains from one sample in a study of blood T cell repertoires in COVID-19. The table came from immunoSEQ multiplex PCR; TCRdb's copy has only in-frame clones and leaves some out. The table shows fewer than 150,000 clones, with 60% to 85% occurring only once. Source material: peripheral blood. The receptors were gathered from a man older than 75 with acute or convalescent COVID-19. Both conserved end residues are part of each CDR3. Each record gives: CDR3 DNA, CDR3 protein, V gene, J gene, clone size, D gene. A D gene is named only where the DNA matches it firmly. Clone size is stated in some rows and not others, as once, few, many or a class when expanded.

CDR3 DNA: TGTGCCAGCAGCCGACAGACCGGGACTGATAATGAAAAACTGTTTTTT
CDR3 protein: CASSRQTGTDNEKLFF
V gene: TRBV3-1/TRBV3-2
J gene: TRBJ1-4
clone size: .
D gene: .

CDR3 DNA: TGTGCCAGCAGGGATGGGACAGGGCTTTACAATGAGCAGTTCTTC
CDR3 protein: CASRDGTGLYNEQFF
V gene: TRBV6-6
J gene: TRBJ2-1
clone size: .
D gene: TRBD1

CDR3 DNA: TGTGCCAGCAGCATCGGGGGAGATACGCAGTATTTT
CDR3 protein: CASSIGGDTQYF
V gene: TRBV9
J gene: TRBJ2-3
clone size: .
D gene: .

CDR3 DNA: TGTGCCAGCAGTTACGCGCGGGGGGTATGGGACGAGCAGTACTTC
CDR3 protein: CASSYARGVWDEQYF
V gene: TRBV6-2/TRBV6-3
J gene: TRBJ2-7
clone size: .
D gene: TRBD2

CDR3 DNA: TGTGCCAGCAGCTCAAAGGGACTAGCGTCAACCGGGGAGCTGTTTTTT
CDR3 protein: CASSSKGLASTGELFF
V gene: TRBV7-6
J gene: TRBJ2-2
clone size: .
D gene: TRBD2

CDR3 DNA: TGTGCCAGCAGCTCCAGCGGGTCCAAAAACATTCAGTACTTC
CDR3 protein: CASSSSGSKNIQYF
V gene: TRBV5-4
J gene: TRBJ2-4
clone size: .
D gene: .

CDR3 DNA: TGTGCCAGCAGCTCCACAGGGAAGCAGTACTTC
CDR3 protein: CASSSTGKQYF
V gene: TRBV5-6
J gene: TRBJ2-7
clone size: .
D gene: .

CDR3 DNA: TGTGCCAGCAGCTCTCCCTTAAGGAGTAAGAATGAGCAGTTCTTC
CDR3 protein: CASSSPLRSKNEQFF
V gene: TRBV5-4
J gene: TRBJ2-1
clone size: .
D gene: .

CDR3 DNA: TGCAGCGTTCTCCGGGTCAACACTGAAGCTTTCTTT
CDR3 protein: CSVLRVNTEAFF
V gene: TRBV29-1
J gene: TRBJ1-1
clone size: .
D gene: .

CDR3 DNA: TGTGCCACCAGTGAGGCGGCGTCGACAGGGCACACAGATACGCAGTATTTT
CDR3 protein: CATSEAASTGHTDTQYF
V gene: TRBV24-1
J gene: TRBJ2-3
clone size: .
D gene: TRBD1

CDR3 DNA: TGTGCTAGTGGTACACGGGACAGTTTCCTCTATGGCTACACCTTC
CDR3 protein: CASGTRDSFLYGYTF
V gene: TRBV12-5
J gene: TRBJ1-2
clone size: .
D gene: TRBD1

CDR3 DNA: TGTGCCAGCAGCCAAACGGGGGGCGGCTACGAGCAGTACTTC
CDR3 protein: CASSQTGGGYEQYF
V gene: TRBV3-1/TRBV3-2
J gene: TRBJ2-7
clone size: .
D gene: .

CDR3 DNA: TGTGCCAGCAGCGCGGCACTAGCGGCAACCTTCAATGAGCAGTTCTTC
CDR3 protein: CASSAALAATFNEQFF
V gene: TRBV7-6
J gene: TRBJ2-1
clone size: .
D gene: TRBD2

CDR3 DNA: TGTGCCAGCAGCTTGGGAGCTCAGCCCCAGCATTTT
CDR3 protein: CASSLGAQPQHF
V gene: TRBV5-6
J gene: TRBJ1-5
clone size: .
D gene: .

CDR3 DNA: TGCGCCAGCAGCCAAGATCGTTCGGTCGGCGGTGGAGAAAAACTGTTTTTT
CDR3 protein: CASSQDRSVGGGEKLFF
V gene: TRBV4-3
J gene: TRBJ1-4
clone size: .
D gene: .

CDR3 DNA: TGTGCCAGTAGCGTGACAGGCGCTAATTCACCCCTCCACTTT
CDR3 protein: CASSVTGANSPLHF
V gene: TRBV19
J gene: TRBJ1-6
clone size: .
D gene: .

CDR3 DNA: TGCGCCAGCAGCCAAGACCGGGACAACCCGAATTCACCCCTCCACTTT
CDR3 protein: CASSQDRDNPNSPLHF
V gene: TRBV4-1
J gene: TRBJ1-6
clone size: .
D gene: .

CDR3 DNA: TGTGCCAGCAGTGCCGGGACAGGGGCCTACTATGGCTACACCTTC
CDR3 protein: CASSAGTGAYYGYTF
V gene: TRBV2
J gene: TRBJ1-2
clone size: .
D gene: TRBD1

CDR3 DNA: TGTGCCAGCAGCCAAGAAGGGAGACGCTATGGCTACACCTTC
CDR3 protein: CASSQEGRRYGYTF
V gene: TRBV3-1/TRBV3-2
J gene: TRBJ1-2
clone size: .
D gene: .

CDR3 DNA: TGTGCCAGCAGCTTGGCCGAGAAGAACACCGGGGAGCTGTTTTTT
CDR3 protein: CASSLAEKNTGELFF
V gene: TRBV5-4
J gene: TRBJ2-2
clone size: .
D gene: .

CDR3 DNA: TGTGCCAGCAGCAACCTAAAGGACAGGGGGCAGGTAGGAGCCAAAAACATTCAGTACTTC
CDR3 protein: CASSNLKDRGQVGAKNIQYF
V gene: TRBV21-1
J gene: TRBJ2-4
clone size: .
D gene: .

CDR3 DNA: TGTGCCAGCAGCACGGACAGGGGGGTAAATCAGCCCCAGCATTTT
CDR3 protein: CASSTDRGVNQPQHF
V gene: TRBV6-2/TRBV6-3
J gene: TRBJ1-5
clone size: .
D gene: TRBD1

CDR3 DNA: TGCGCCAGCGGACCTTTGAGGGGCCAGGGGACAGGGTGCCCCTACGAGCAGTACTTC
CDR3 protein: CASGPLRGQGTGCPYEQYF
V gene: TRBV10-1
J gene: TRBJ2-7
clone size: .
D gene: TRBD1

CDR3 DNA: TGTGCCAGCAGCCCGACAGGAAACACTGAAGCTTTCTTT
CDR3 protein: CASSPTGNTEAFF
V gene: TRBV6-5
J gene: TRBJ1-1
clone size: .
D gene: .

CDR3 DNA: TGCGCCAGCAGCCTGACTAGCGGGGGATACAATGAGCAGTTCTTC
CDR3 protein: CASSLTSGGYNEQFF
V gene: TRBV5-1
J gene: TRBJ2-1
clone size: .
D gene: TRBD2

CDR3 DNA: TGTGCCAGCAGCCCAGCGGGGTCATCCTACAATGAGCAGTTCTTC
CDR3 protein: CASSPAGSSYNEQFF
V gene: TRBV5-4
J gene: TRBJ2-1
clone size: .
D gene: TRBD2

CDR3 DNA: TGTGCCAGCAGCCTGACTAGCGGGGGGGTATATACGCAGTATTTT
CDR3 protein: CASSLTSGGVYTQYF
V gene: TRBV6-6
J gene: TRBJ2-3
clone size: once
D gene: TRBD2

CDR3 DNA: TGTGCCAGCAGCGGTGGGCATGGAGAGACCCAGTACTTC
CDR3 protein: CASSGGHGETQYF
V gene: TRBV11-2
J gene: TRBJ2-5
clone size: .
D gene: .

CDR3 DNA: TGCGCCAGCAGCTTGGAAGGGGCTGTCTATGGCTACACCTTC
CDR3 protein: CASSLEGAVYGYTF
V gene: TRBV5-1
J gene: TRBJ1-2
clone size: .
D gene: .

CDR3 DNA: TGTGCCAGCAGCCTGATGACAGGGGTTAGGACCGGGGAGCTGTTTTTT
CDR3 protein: CASSLMTGVRTGELFF
V gene: TRBV11-2
J gene: TRBJ2-2
clone size: once
D gene: TRBD1

CDR3 DNA: TGTGCCACCGGACAGGGAACGACCGGGGAGCTGTTTTTT
CDR3 protein: CATGQGTTGELFF
V gene: TRBV15
J gene: TRBJ2-2
clone size: .
D gene: TRBD1

CDR3 DNA: TGTGCCAGCAGGGACAGGGTGAGCAATTCACCCCTCCACTTT
CDR3 protein: CASRDRVSNSPLHF
V gene: TRBV2
J gene: TRBJ1-6
clone size: .
D gene: TRBD1

CDR3 DNA: TGTGCCAGCAGCCCGGGGGGGGCGAACACTGAAGCTTTCTTT
CDR3 protein: CASSPGGANTEAFF
V gene: TRBV7-2
J gene: TRBJ1-1
clone size: .
D gene: .